This passage covers 24 T cell receptor beta chains from one sample sequenced in a study of blood T cell repertoires in COVID-19. The repertoire was sequenced with immunoSEQ multiplex PCR; TCRdb's copy has only in-frame clones and lacks some. The sample contains about 92,000 clones, 80% of which appear only once. Specimen: peripheral blood. The origin of the receptors is a man aged 45-60 years who had recovered from COVID-19.

V and J are TRBV5-1 and TRBJ2-3; TRBD1 aligns across 7 bases. Trimming took 5 bases from V and 6 from J; bases not matched to a gene: 9. The germline CDR1 and CDR2 sequences are SGHRS and YFSETQ. The CDR3 length is 14 residues. The CDR3 nucleotides are TGCGCCAGCAGACGAGACAGGGAATTGGATACGCAGTATTTT. Translation: CASRRDRELDTQYF.

The chain links TRBV7-6 to TRBJ2-3, with TRBD1 matching 8 bases. Trimming took 5 bases from V and 4 from J; bases not matched to a gene: 8. CDR1 and CDR2 (germline): SGHVS, FNYEAQ. The CDR3 spans 15 residues. CDR3 coding DNA: TGTGCCAGCAGCGTATCGACAGGGGCGGCAGATACGCAGTATTTT. It is translated as CASSVSTGAADTQYF.

Remarks on this clone: The sample carries other DNA sequences with the same CDR3. The rearrangement joins TRBV9 to TRBJ1-1; D possibly corresponds to TRBD1 (6 bases). The CDR3 length is 13 residues. CDR1 is SGDLS, CDR2 YYNGEE, per germline. V shed 0 bases and J shed 3 bases, with 6 bases lying between them. The CDR3 sequence is CASSVDRDTEAFF. The CDR3 DNA sequence: TGTGCCAGCAGCGTAGACAGGGACACTGAAGCTTTCTTT.

This sequence joins TRBV5-1 and TRBJ2-1; possibly TRBD1 for D (5 bases). CDR1 SGHRS and CDR2 YFSETQ come from the germline V gene. The CDR3 has 15 amino acids. Trimming stripped 0 bases from V and 6 bases from J, with 13 bases between. CDR3 in amino acids: CASSLDGRAANEQFF. The CDR3 nucleotides are TGCGCCAGCAGCTTGGACGGCAGGGCTGCCAATGAGCAGTTCTTC.

This chain links TRBV3-1 (or the pseudogene TRBV3-2) with TRBJ2-1; D perhaps matches TRBD1 (6 bases). The CDR3 has 13 residues. V lost 5 bases to trimming and J lost 8 bases, with 13 bases between them. CDR1 and CDR2 (germline): LGHDT, YNNKEL (reference sequence). Written as DNA, the CDR3 is TGTGCCAGCAGCTTCCGACAGGTGGATGAGCAGTTCTTC. This translates into CASSFRQVDEQFF.

The chain carries TRBV10-3 and TRBJ1-5, with D hard to call. V was pared by 2 bases and J by 5 bases, with 7 bases between. CDR1 and CDR2 from the germline V gene are ENHRY and SYGVKD. The CDR3 runs 13 residues. The CDR3 loop is CAISEPGDQPQHF. As DNA, the CDR3 is TGTGCCATCAGTGAGCCCGGGGATCAGCCCCAGCATTTT.

Only one count was recorded for this clone. This chain links TRBV19 with TRBJ2-1, with D perhaps TRBD1 (6 bases). CDR3 length equals 14 residues. V was pared by 6 bases and J by 10 bases, with 19 bases between. Germline V gene data show CDR1 as LNHDA and CDR2 as SQIVND (reference sequence). The CDR3 nucleotides are TGTGCCAGTAGCCCGGGGCAGGGGATACGGGAGCAGTTCTTC. Translation gives CASSPGQGIREQFF.

V is TRBV6-1 and J is TRBJ1-1; D gene unclear. The ends were cut back, 1 base at V and 7 bases at J, with 7 bases in the middle. This CDR3 contains 12 residues. From germline, CDR1 is MNHNS and CDR2 SASEGT. The CDR3 nucleotides read TGTGCCAGCAGTGAAGTGGGCAGTGAAGCTTTCTTT. Its protein product is CASSEVGSEAFF.

This clone was recorded a few times. The chain joins TRBV29-1 to TRBJ2-1; 10 nucleotides match TRBD2. This CDR3 is 14 amino acids long. Germline V gives CDR1 SQVTM, CDR2 ANQGSEA. V was pared by 5 bases and J by 4 bases, with 5 bases of the junction left unmatched. The CDR3 region is CSVPSGGGYNEQFF. CDR3 nucleotide sequence: TGCAGCGTTCCTAGCGGGGGCGGGTACAATGAGCAGTTCTTC.

This clone has more than one count but fewer than ten. The rearrangement uses TRBV24-1 and TRBJ1-5, with D unresolved. CDR1 and CDR2 from the germline V gene are KGHDR and SFDVKD. This CDR3 spans 13 amino acids. Trimming removed 6 bases from V and 2 bases from J, with 7 bases in between. The CDR3 DNA reads as TGTGCCACCAGTTCCGGGGGCAATCAGCCCCAGCATTTT. Translating gives CATSSGGNQPQHF.

This clone was recorded once. At one end the junction does not follow the germline gene, possibly because of a read error. The V call is TRBV7-7, the J call TRBJ2-3; 13 bases align to TRBD2. The CDR3 runs to 17 residues. Germline V gene sequence: CDR1 SSHAT, CDR2 FNYEAQ (reference sequence). The CDR3 loop is CASSPRTSGGFTDTQYF. DNA of the CDR3: TGTGCTAGCAGCCCCCGGACTAGCGGGGGCTTCACAGATACGCAGTATTTT.

This rearrangement joins TRBV30 to TRBJ2-2, with 7 bases aligning to TRBD2. Trimming cost V 6 bases and J 0 bases; bases outside gene matches: 4. CDR3 length: 14 amino acids. Germline CDR1 GTSNPN, CDR2 SVGIG (reference sequence). In nucleotides, the CDR3 is TGTGCCTGCAGGGCGGGGGCGAACACCGGGGAGCTGTTTTTT. This encodes CACRAGANTGELFF.

This chain connects TRBV4-2 to TRBJ1-3, with no clear D. From germline, CDR1 is LGHNA and CDR2 YNFKEQ. The CDR3 covers 18 residues. The V and J ends lost 0 bases and 0 bases respectively, with 15 bases between them. The CDR3, as DNA: TGTGCCAGCAGCCAAGAGAAAGCCGTCGGAGGCTCTGGAAACACCATATATTTT. This encodes CASSQEKAVGGSGNTIYF.

This clone occurred a few times. One end of the junction is discordant with germline, which a read error may explain. The V gene is TRBV6-6, the J gene TRBJ2-2; 7 bases line up with TRBD2. This CDR3 comprises 13 residues. The V gene's germline CDR1 is MNHNY and CDR2 SVGAGI (reference sequence). CDR3 in amino acids: CATRSGNSGELFF. As DNA, the CDR3 is TGTGCCACCAGGAGCGGGAACAGCGGGGAGCTGTTTTTT.

V is TRBV11-2 and J is TRBJ2-3; weak D call: TRBD2 (6 bases). The CDR3 consists of 17 residues. Trimming took off 5 bases at V and 0 bases at J, with 18 bases between the two ends. From germline, CDR1 is SGHAT and CDR2 FQNNGV. DNA of the CDR3: TGTGCCAGCAGCCCATTTTTCGGGAGCTATAGCACAGATACGCAGTATTTT. It translates to CASSPFFGSYSTDTQYF.

This clone was observed once. The rearrangement links TRBV9 to TRBJ2-5; 7 bases line up with TRBD1. Germline CDR1 SGDLS, CDR2 YYNGEE. The trim removed 3 bases at V and 2 bases at J, leaving 13 bases unmatched. This CDR3 contains 17 residues. CDR3 DNA: TGTGCCAGCAGCGCCGCGAGGGGGCGGACCGAACAAGAGACCCAGTACTTC. Protein: CASSAARGRTEQETQYF. Full variable domain (remainder filled in from reference TRBV9 and TRBJ2-5): DSGVTQTPKHLITATGQRVTLRCSPRSGDLSVYWYQQSLDQGLQFLIQYYNGEERAKGNILERFSAQQFPDLHSELNLSSLELGDSALYFCASSAARGRTEQETQYFGPGTRLLVL.

The gene calls are TRBV5-4 and TRBJ1-2; 11 bases map to TRBD1. The V segment lost 4 bases and the J segment 0 bases; nucleotides outside the gene matches: 5. CDR3 length: 16 amino acids. Germline V gene sequence: CDR1 SGHNT, CDR2 YYREEE (reference sequence). CDR3 in amino acids: CASSAWTGGSNYGYTF. CDR3 nucleotides: TGTGCCAGCAGCGCCTGGACAGGGGGCTCTAACTATGGCTACACCTTC.

The genes are TRBV7-2 and TRBJ2-2, with D perhaps TRBD1 (6 bases). The CDR3 consists of 15 residues. Germline V gene data show CDR1 as SGHTA and CDR2 as FQGNSA. Trimming shortened V by 1 base and J by 2 bases, and 8 bases separated the two germline ends. The CDR3 sequence: CASSLVQGNTGELFF. Here the CDR3 DNA reads TGTGCCAGCAGCTTAGTACAGGGAAACACCGGGGAGCTGTTTTTT.

The V gene is TRBV2, the J gene TRBJ2-7; 11 positions match TRBD2. The CDR3 has 14 residues. Germline CDR1 SNHLY, CDR2 FYNNEI. J was trimmed by 6 bases and V by 7 bases; bases with no gene match: 8. The CDR3 region is CASNVAGGPGEQYF. The CDR3 DNA reads TGTGCCAGCAACGTAGCGGGAGGGCCAGGCGAGCAGTACTTC.

The genes are TRBV21-1 and TRBJ1-1; the DNA was not compared with TRBD1, the D call given in the table. TRBV21-1 is deemed a pseudogene. The CDR3 has 11 residues. CDR3 sequence (DNA): TGTGCCAGCAGCAAAGACAGTCAAGCTTTCTTT. This encodes CASSKDSQAFF.

This chain joins TRBV5-6 and TRBJ1-3; 8 bases fit TRBD1. The V gene end was trimmed by 5 bases and the J gene end by 4 bases; junction bases not matched to a gene: 5. The CDR3 has 14 amino acids. Per the germline V gene, CDR1 is SGHDT and CDR2 is YYEEEE. CDR3 amino acids: CASRQTGAGNTIYF. CDR3 DNA sequence: TGTGCCAGCAGACAGACAGGGGCCGGAAACACCATATATTTT.

The chain joins TRBV7-8 to TRBJ2-7; maybe TRBD1 (6 bases). The CDR3 has 13 amino acids. Germline V gives CDR1 SGHVS, CDR2 FQNEAQ. The V end lost 5 bases, the J end lost 3 bases, and 11 bases lay between the germline ends. This CDR3 is CASSPDSFYEQYF. The DNA of the CDR3 is TGTGCCAGCAGCCCGGACAGCTTCTACGAGCAGTACTTC.

J is TRBJ1-1 and V is TRBV6-2 or TRBV6-3, with 9 bases that match TRBD1. Unmatched junction bases numbered 7, after V lost 2 bases and J lost 12 bases. From germline, CDR1 is MNHEY and CDR2 SVGEGT. The CDR3 is made up of 13 amino acids. The CDR3: CASSYEGTGTTFF. The DNA for the CDR3 is TGTGCCAGCAGTTACGAGGGGACAGGGACAACTTTCTTT.

The J gene is TRBJ1-5, the V gene TRBV3-1 (or the pseudogene TRBV3-2), with unresolved D. Germline CDR1 is LGHDT and CDR2 is YNNKEL (reference sequence). The CDR3 length is 14 residues. V was cut by 0 bases and J by 4 bases, with 7 bases left in between. CDR3 region: CASSQDILNQPQHF. DNA of the CDR3: TGTGCCAGCAGCCAAGATATCCTGAATCAGCCCCAGCATTTT.